This T cell receptor (beta chain) stems from a study of human T cells and chemical hapten exposure. The study, taken as a whole, reports: It was expanded TCRs that formed significantly more large CDR3 similarity clusters than controls did. With regard to DPC sensitization, TCRs above 1 in 1000 frequency did not change.

The time point is: pre-sensitization, week 0. Treatment specified: therapeutic diphenylcyclopropenone sensitization with weekly scalp DPC. Phlebotomy was performed prior to application of every patch test. Comment on this clonotype: Its antigen is undetermined.

In germline, CDR1 is MNHEY, CDR2 SVGAGI. The CDR3 length is 15 residues. The V end lost 8 bases, the J end lost 1 base, and 17 bases lay between the germline ends. Original analysis: Sample TCR counts, which ranged from roughly 20,000 to 750,000, had a median of roughly 99,000. From the RACE reads, TCRdb called clonotypes with MiXCR, one entry per CDR3 protein. The V and J calls and clone size come from TCRdb's table, not from the authors' own analysis. The data show over 85,000 distinct CDR3 sequences, more than 10% seen once. The specimen comprised whole blood, sampled in connection with sensitization to the hapten diphenylcyclopropenone (DPC). This sequence was found in a woman aged 60-75 years with alopecia areata. Some clones in this sample may be carry-over from other donors' samples. The chain is built from TRBV6-5 and TRBJ1-2, with D possibly matching TRBD1 (6 bases). The CDR3 loop is CASRREGGSNYGYTF. CDR3 sequence (DNA): TGTGCCAGCCGGAGGGAAGGGGGAAGTAACTATGGCTACACCTTC.